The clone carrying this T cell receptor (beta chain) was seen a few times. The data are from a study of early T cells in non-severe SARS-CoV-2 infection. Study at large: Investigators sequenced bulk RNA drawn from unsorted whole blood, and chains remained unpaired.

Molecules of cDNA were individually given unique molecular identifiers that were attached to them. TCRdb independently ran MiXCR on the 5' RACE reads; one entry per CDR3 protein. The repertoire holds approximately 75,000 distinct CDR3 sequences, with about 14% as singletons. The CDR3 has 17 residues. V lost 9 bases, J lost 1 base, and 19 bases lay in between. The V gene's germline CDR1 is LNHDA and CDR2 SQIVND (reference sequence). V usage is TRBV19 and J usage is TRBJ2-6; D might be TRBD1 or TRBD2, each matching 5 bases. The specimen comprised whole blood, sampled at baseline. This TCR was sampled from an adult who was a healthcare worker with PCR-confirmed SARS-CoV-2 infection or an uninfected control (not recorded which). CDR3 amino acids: CASTSAGRRSGANVLTF. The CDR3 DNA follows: TGTGCCAGCACCTCCGCAGGGCGGAGGTCTGGGGCCAACGTCCTGACTTTC.